This TCR beta chain was captured by sequencing in a study of tumor-infiltrating lymphocytes in primary liver carcinoma. Study background: Ranging in age from 30 to 69 years, the patients were men and women. Per sample, productive TCRbeta reads numbered roughly 3.65 to 7.5 million, similar across tissue types.

Study conclusions and caveats: Blood's top-250-clone fraction was significantly lower than that of tumors (p = 0.039).

Co-extraction yielded RNA and DNA from about 20-30 mg of unsorted bulk tissue. There were only treatment-naive patients, all with chronic HBV infection. The germline gives CDR1 SEHNR, CDR2 FQNEAQ (reference sequence). The CDR3 totals 15 residues. Total RNA (roughly 530 ng) served as template for TCR beta cDNA synthesis primed by a constant-region primer. ARM-PCR, slightly modified, supplied the TCR beta libraries through three nested multiplex PCR rounds. Rounds one and two of PCR, each of 10 cycles, were primed with TRBV1-TRBV30 forward primers and a C-beta reverse primer. TCRdb passed the multiplex PCR reads through MiXCR, listing each CDR3 protein once. The sample has 90,000 to 140,000 distinct CDR3 sequences, roughly 80% seen once. Comments on this clonotype: Its antigen is as yet unknown. At one of its ends the junction is not consistent with the germline gene, which may arise from a read error.

Sequenced sample: liver tumor tissue from sampling region 3. The subset: tumor region T3, left-lateral pole. V is TRBV7-9 and J is TRBJ2-3; 8 bases match TRBD1. This TCR derives from a man aged 40-55 years with primary liver carcinoma and hepatitis B virus infection. The CDR3 coding sequence is TGTACCAGCGGCTTAGTCAGGGGGCAGTCAGATACGCAGTATTTT. Protein product: CTSGLVRGQSDTQYF.